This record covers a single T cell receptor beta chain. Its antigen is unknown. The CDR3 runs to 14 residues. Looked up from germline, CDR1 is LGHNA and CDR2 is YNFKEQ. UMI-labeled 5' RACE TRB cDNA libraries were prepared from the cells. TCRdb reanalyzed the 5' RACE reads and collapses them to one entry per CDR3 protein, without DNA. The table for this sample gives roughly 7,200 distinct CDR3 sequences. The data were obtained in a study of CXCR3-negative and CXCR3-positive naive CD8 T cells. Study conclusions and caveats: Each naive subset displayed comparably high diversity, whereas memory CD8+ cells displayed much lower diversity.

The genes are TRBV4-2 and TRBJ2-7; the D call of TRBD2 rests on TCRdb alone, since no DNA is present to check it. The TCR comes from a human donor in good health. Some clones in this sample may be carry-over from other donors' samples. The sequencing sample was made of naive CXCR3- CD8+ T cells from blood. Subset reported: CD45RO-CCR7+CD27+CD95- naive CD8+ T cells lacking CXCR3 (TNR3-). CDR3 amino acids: CASSQEASDYEQYF.